Listed below are T cell receptor beta chains from one sample, sequenced in a study of spatial heterogeneity in lung cancer. In TCRdb, the 5' RACE reads were re-called with MiXCR into one record per CDR3 protein. This sample carries about 45,000 distinct CDR3 sequences, 12% of them seen once, and the ten largest clones take about 40%. The specimen was PBMCs, collected at surgery. The source is a female donor with early-stage non-small cell lung cancer. CDR3s include the opening cysteine and the closing phenylalanine or tryptophan. The order of the fields is clone size, D gene, V gene, J gene, CDR3 protein, CDR3 DNA. D genes are given only for firm matches. Only some rows state a clone size, as once, few, many or a class for expanded clones.

>-|TRBD2|TRBV2|TRBJ2-2
CASRGLTGELFF
TGTGCCAGCAGGGGACTAACGGGGGAGCTGTTTTTT
>many|-|TRBV2|TRBJ2-6
CASRPVWTNVLTF
TGTGCCAGCAGGCCCGTTTGGACCAACGTCCTGACTTTC
>many|-|TRBV6-5|TRBJ2-5
CASRSGTSKETQYF
TGTGCCAGCCGGTCCGGGACATCCAAAGAGACCCAGTACTTC
>few|-|TRBV7-2|TRBJ2-5
CASAARRETQYF
TGTGCCAGCGCCGCTCGAAGGGAGACCCAGTACTTC
>many|TRBD1|TRBV4-1|TRBJ2-3
CASSQQGAADTQYF
TGCGCCAGCAGCCAACAGGGGGCCGCAGATACGCAGTATTTT
>few|-|TRBV7-2|TRBJ2-7
CASSLTGAYEQYF
TGTGCCAGCAGCTTAACAGGAGCCTACGAGCAGTACTTC
>many|TRBD1|TRBV5-1|TRBJ1-1
CASSRGTGGQNTEAFF
TGCGCCAGCAGCCGAGGGACAGGGGGCCAGAACACTGAAGCTTTCTTT
>-|-|TRBV5-4|TRBJ2-7
CASSTGLSDARYEQYF
TGTGCCAGCAGCACCGGCTTGTCAGATGCCCGCTACGAGCAGTACTTC
>-|-|TRBV6-2/TRBV6-3|TRBJ1-5
CASSITEVLASQPQHF
TGTGCCAGCAGTATAACAGAGGTACTAGCAAGTCAGCCCCAGCATTTT
>-|TRBD1|TRBV20-1|TRBJ2-3
CSAPGQGNTDTQYF
TGCAGTGCTCCCGGACAGGGCAACACAGATACGCAGTATTTT
>many|TRBD1|TRBV20-1|TRBJ1-2
CSAPPTGGDMVYGYTF
TGCAGTGCTCCCCCGACAGGGGGTGATATGGTCTATGGCTACACCTTC
>many|TRBD1|TRBV10-2|TRBJ2-3
CASSGSWGQGRQEDTQYF
TGCGCCAGCAGTGGATCTTGGGGACAGGGTAGGCAGGAAGATACGCAGTATTTT
>many|-|TRBV6-6|TRBJ1-2
CASHTGQGWNYGYTF
TGTGCCAGCCACACGGGGCAGGGCTGGAACTATGGCTACACCTTC
>few|TRBD1|TRBV18|TRBJ1-2
CASSPNRGGYGYTF
TGTGCCAGCTCACCGAACAGGGGGGGCTATGGCTACACCTTC
>few|-|TRBV6-2/TRBV6-3|TRBJ2-7
CASGRTYEQYF
TGTGCCAGCGGACGGACCTACGAGCAGTACTTC
>many|TRBD2|TRBV7-9|TRBJ2-1
CASSLRAGESSYNEQFF
TGTGCCAGCAGCTTAAGAGCGGGGGAAAGCTCCTACAATGAGCAGTTCTTC
>few|-|TRBV5-1|TRBJ2-2
CASRRGGQNTGELFF
TGCGCCAGCAGACGCGGGGGCCAGAACACCGGGGAGCTGTTTTTT
>few|-|TRBV5-5|TRBJ1-1
CASSLTAEAFF
TGTGCCAGCAGCTTGACAGCCGAAGCTTTCTTT
>-|TRBD1|TRBV7-8|TRBJ1-2
CASSATGNGYGYTF
TGTGCCAGCAGCGCGACAGGGAACGGTTATGGCTACACCTTC
>many|-|TRBV4-2|TRBJ1-5
CASSQGTGSNQPQHF
TGTGCCAGCAGCCAGGGGACCGGGAGCAATCAGCCCCAGCATTTT
>-|-|TRBV7-8|TRBJ2-7
CASSMNQGGNYEQYF
TGTGCCAGCAGCATGAACCAGGGGGGAAACTACGAGCAGTACTTC
>few|-|TRBV29-1|TRBJ2-7
CSVGTLRGSRRQYF
TGCAGCGTTGGGACACTCAGGGGCTCGCGGCGGCAGTACTTC
>-|-|TRBV9|TRBJ1-4
CASSPGGRGAYEKLFF
TGTGCCAGCAGCCCCGGCGGAAGGGGCGCCTACGAAAAACTGTTTTTT